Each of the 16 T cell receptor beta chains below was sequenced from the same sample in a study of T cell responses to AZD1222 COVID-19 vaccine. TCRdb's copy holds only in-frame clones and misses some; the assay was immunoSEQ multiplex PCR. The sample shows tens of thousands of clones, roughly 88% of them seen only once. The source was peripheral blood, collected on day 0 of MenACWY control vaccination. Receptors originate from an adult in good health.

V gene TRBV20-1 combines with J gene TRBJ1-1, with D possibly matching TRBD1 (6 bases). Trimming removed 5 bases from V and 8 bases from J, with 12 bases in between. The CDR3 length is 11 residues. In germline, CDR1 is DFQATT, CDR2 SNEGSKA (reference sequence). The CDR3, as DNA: TGCAGTGCTCCGAGGGGGGGAGAAGCTTTCTTT. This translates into CSAPRGGEAFF.

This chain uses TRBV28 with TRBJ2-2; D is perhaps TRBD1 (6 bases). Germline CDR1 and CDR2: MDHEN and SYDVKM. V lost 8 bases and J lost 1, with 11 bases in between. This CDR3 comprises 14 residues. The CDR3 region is CASWGQLNTGELFF. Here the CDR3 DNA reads TGTGCCAGCTGGGGACAACTGAACACCGGGGAGCTGTTTTTT.

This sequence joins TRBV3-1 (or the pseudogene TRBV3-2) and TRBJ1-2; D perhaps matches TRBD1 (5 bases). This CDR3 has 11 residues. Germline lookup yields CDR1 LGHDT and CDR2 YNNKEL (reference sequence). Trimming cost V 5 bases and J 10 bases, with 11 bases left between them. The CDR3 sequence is CASSGRVDYTF. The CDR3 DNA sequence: TGTGCCAGCAGCGGCAGGGTCGACTACACCTTC.

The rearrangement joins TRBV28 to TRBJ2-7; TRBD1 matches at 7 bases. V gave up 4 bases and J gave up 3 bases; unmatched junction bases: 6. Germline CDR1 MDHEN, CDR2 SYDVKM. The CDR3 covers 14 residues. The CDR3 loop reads CASSSPDRYYEQYF. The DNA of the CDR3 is TGTGCCAGCAGTTCACCGGACAGGTACTACGAGCAGTACTTC.

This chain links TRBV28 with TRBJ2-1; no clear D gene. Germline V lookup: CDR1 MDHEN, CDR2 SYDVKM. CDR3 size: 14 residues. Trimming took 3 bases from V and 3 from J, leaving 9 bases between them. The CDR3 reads CASSFPRFYNEQFF. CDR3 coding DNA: TGTGCCAGCAGTTTTCCGCGATTCTACAATGAGCAGTTCTTC.

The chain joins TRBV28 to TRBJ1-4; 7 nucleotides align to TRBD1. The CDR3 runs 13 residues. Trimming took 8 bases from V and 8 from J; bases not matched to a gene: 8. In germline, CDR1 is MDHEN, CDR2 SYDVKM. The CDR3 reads CASCSGQREKLFF. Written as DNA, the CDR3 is TGTGCCAGCTGTTCGGGACAGAGGGAAAAACTGTTTTTT.

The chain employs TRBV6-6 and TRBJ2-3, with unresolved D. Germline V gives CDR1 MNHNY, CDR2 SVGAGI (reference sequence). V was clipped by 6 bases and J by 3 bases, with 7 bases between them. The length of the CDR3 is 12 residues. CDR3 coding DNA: TGTGCCAGCAGCCCCACGACAGATACGCAGTATTTT. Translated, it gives CASSPTTDTQYF.

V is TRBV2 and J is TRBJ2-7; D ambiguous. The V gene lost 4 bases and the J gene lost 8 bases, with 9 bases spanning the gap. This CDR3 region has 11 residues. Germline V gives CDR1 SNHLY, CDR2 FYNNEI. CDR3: CASSAKRKQYF. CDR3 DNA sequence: TGTGCCAGCAGTGCAAAAAGGAAGCAGTACTTC.

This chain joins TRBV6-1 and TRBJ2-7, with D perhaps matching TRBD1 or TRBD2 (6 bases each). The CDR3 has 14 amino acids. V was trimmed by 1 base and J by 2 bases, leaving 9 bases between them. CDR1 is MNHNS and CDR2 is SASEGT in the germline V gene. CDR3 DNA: TGTGCCAGCAGTGAAGTGAGGGGGGCCTACGAGCAGTACTTC. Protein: CASSEVRGAYEQYF.

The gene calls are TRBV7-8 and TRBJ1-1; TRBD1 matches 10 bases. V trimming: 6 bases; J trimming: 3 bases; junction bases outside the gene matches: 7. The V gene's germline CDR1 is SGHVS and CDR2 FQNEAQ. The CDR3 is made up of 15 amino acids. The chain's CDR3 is CASRGQGNGDTEAFF. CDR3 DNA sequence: TGTGCCAGCAGGGGACAGGGGAACGGAGACACTGAAGCTTTCTTT. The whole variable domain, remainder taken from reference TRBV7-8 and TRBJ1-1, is GAGVSQSPRYKVAKRGQDVALRCDPISGHVSLFWYQQALGQGPEFLTYFQNEAQLDKSGLPSDRFFAERPEGSVSTLKIQRTQQEDSAVYLCASRGQGNGDTEAFFGQGTRLTVV.

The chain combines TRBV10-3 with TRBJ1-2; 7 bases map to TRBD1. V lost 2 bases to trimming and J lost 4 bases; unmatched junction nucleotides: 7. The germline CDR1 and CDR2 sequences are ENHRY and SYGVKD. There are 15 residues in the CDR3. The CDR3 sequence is CAISEPEQGTYGYTF. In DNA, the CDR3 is TGTGCCATCAGTGAGCCGGAACAGGGGACCTATGGCTACACCTTC.

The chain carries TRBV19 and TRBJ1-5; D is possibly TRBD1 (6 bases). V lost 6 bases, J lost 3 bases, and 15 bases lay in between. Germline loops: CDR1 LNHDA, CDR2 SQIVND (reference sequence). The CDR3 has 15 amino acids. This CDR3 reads CASSTTGTANQPQHF. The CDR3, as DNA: TGTGCCAGTAGCACAACAGGGACGGCCAATCAGCCCCAGCATTTT.

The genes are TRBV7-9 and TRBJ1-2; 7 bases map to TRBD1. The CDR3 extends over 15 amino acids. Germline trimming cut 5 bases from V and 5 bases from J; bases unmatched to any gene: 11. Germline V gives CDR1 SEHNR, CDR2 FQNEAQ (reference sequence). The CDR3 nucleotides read TGTGCCAGCAGCCCCGGACAGGAGAGTTTTTATGGCTACACCTTC. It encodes CASSPGQESFYGYTF. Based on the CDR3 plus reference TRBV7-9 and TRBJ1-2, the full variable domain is DTGVSQNPRHKITKRGQNVTFRCDPISEHNRLYWYRQTLGQGPEFLTYFQNEAQLEKSRLLSDRFSAERPKGSFSTLEIQRTEQGDSAMYLCASSPGQESFYGYTFGSGTRLTVV.

Written as DNA, the CDR3 is TGTGCCAGCACCAGGAGGAGACAGGCCTCAGGGACCCAGTACTTC. Protein sequence: CASTRRRQASGTQYF. This sequence joins TRBV11-2 and TRBJ2-5; TRBD1 might be the D (6 bases). V lost 7 bases and J lost 7, with 22 bases in between. The CDR3 loop spans 15 amino acids. Germline V gene data show CDR1 as SGHAT and CDR2 as FQNNGV.

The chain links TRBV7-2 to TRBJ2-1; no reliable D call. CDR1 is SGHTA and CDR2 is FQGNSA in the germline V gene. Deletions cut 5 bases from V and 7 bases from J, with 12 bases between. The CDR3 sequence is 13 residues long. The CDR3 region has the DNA TGTGCCAGCAGCCTGTCCCTACCGAATGAGCAGTTCTTC. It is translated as CASSLSLPNEQFF. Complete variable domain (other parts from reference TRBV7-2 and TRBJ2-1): GAGVSQSPSNKVTEKGKDVELRCDPISGHTALYWYRQSLGQGLEFLIYFQGNSAPDKSGLPSDRFSAERTGGSVSTLTIQRTQQEDSAVYLCASSLSLPNEQFFGPGTRLTVL.

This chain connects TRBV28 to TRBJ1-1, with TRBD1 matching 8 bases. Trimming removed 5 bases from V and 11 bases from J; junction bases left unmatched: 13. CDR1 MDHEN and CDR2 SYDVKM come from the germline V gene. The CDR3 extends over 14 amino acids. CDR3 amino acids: CASSLDPTGVEAFF. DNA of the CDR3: TGTGCCAGCAGTCTCGATCCGACAGGGGTTGAGGCTTTCTTT.